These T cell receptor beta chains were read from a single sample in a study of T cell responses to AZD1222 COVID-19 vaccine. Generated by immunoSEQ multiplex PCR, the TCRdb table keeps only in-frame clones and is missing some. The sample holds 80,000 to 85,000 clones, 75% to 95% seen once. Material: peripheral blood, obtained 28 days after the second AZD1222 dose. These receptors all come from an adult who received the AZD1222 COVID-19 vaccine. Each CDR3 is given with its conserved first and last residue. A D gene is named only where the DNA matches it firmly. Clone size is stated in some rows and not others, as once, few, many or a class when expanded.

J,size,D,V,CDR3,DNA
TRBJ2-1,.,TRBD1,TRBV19,CASSPTGTGNNEQFF,TGTGCCAGTAGTCCTACCGGGACAGGAAACAATGAGCAGTTCTTC
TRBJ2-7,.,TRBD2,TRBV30,CAWSRPGLGSYEQYF,TGTGCCTGGTCTCGACCGGGACTAGGCTCCTACGAGCAGTACTTC
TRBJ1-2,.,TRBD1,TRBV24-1,CATSDSGTGNYGYTF,TGTGCCACCAGTGATTCCGGGACAGGGAACTATGGCTACACCTTC
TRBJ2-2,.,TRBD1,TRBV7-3,CASSLGQGWNRELFF,TGTGCCAGCAGCTTGGGACAGGGGTGGAACAGGGAGCTGTTTTTT
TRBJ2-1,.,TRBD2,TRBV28,CASSLTGLADGAQFF,TGTGCCAGCAGTTTAACTGGACTAGCGGACGGGGCGCAGTTCTTC
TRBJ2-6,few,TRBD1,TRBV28,CASSYMDRAGANVLTF,TGTGCCAGCAGTTATATGGACAGGGCTGGGGCCAACGTCCTGACTTTC
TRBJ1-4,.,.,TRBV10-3,CAISESGQIHEKLFF,TGTGCCATCAGTGAGTCCGGGCAGATCCATGAAAAACTGTTTTTT
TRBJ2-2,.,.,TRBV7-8,CASSQQSLNTGELFF,TGTGCCAGCAGCCAACAGTCTCTAAACACCGGGGAGCTGTTTTTT
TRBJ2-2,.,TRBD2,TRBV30,CAWSGVAGGTGELFF,TGTGCCTGGAGTGGGGTAGCGGGAGGGACCGGGGAGCTGTTTTTT
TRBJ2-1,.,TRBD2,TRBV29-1,CSGTGTSGRTEQFF,TGCAGCGGGACCGGGACTAGCGGGAGGACTGAGCAGTTCTTC
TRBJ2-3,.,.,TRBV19,CASSLGYLTDTQYF,TGTGCCAGTAGTCTGGGGTATCTAACAGATACGCAGTATTTT
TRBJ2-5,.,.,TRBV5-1,CASTPLAGEETQYF,TGCGCCAGCACCCCCTTGGCGGGTGAAGAGACCCAGTACTTC
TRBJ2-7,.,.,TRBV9,CASSEGSGVYEQYF,TGTGCCAGCAGCGAGGGTAGCGGTGTCTACGAGCAGTACTTC
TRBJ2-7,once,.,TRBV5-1,CASSVSGPSYEQYF,TGCGCCAGCAGCGTCTCGGGCCCCTCCTACGAGCAGTACTTC
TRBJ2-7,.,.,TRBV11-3,CASSLRGDVYEQYF,TGTGCCAGCAGCTTGCGAGGGGATGTATACGAGCAGTACTTC
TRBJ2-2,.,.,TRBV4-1,CASSQEAGNTGELFF,TGCGCCAGCAGCCAAGAGGCGGGGAACACCGGGGAGCTGTTTTTT
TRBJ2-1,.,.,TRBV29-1,CSALKDSPEQFF,TGCAGCGCACTGAAGGACAGTCCAGAGCAGTTCTTC
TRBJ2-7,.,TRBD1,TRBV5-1,CASSLGGQGVYEQYF,TGCGCCAGCAGCTTGGGTGGACAGGGCGTCTACGAGCAGTACTTC
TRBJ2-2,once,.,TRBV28,CASSLIRGQNTGELFF,TGTGCCAGCAGTTTAATCAGGGGTCAAAACACCGGGGAGCTGTTTTTT
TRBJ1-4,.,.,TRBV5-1,CASSLAGQNEKLFF,TGCGCCAGCAGCTTGGCCGGGCAGAATGAAAAACTGTTTTTT
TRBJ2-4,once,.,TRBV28,CASSVGRNLAKNIQYF,TGTGCCAGCAGTGTAGGACGGAACCTAGCCAAAAACATTCAGTACTTC
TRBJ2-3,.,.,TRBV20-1,CSATLGDTQYF,TGCAGTGCTACCCTAGGGGATACGCAGTATTTT
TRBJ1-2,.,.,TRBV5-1,CASSLGQTGLGYGYTF,TGCGCCAGCAGCTTAGGACAGACGGGTTTGGGGTATGGCTACACCTTC
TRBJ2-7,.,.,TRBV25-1,CASSSYEQYF,TGTGCCAGCAGTTCGTACGAGCAGTACTTC
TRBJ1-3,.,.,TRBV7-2,CASSSRANRNTIYF,TGTGCCAGCAGCTCACGGGCCAACAGAAACACCATATATTTT
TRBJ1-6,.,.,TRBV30,CAWSVTSGPFNSPLHF,TGTGCCTGGAGTGTCACCTCCGGGCCCTTCAATTCACCCCTCCACTTT
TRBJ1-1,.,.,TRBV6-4,CASNWAGMNTEAFF,TGTGCCAGCAACTGGGCGGGGATGAACACTGAAGCTTTCTTT
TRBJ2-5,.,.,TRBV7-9,CASRDREETQYF,TGTGCCAGCAGAGATCGGGAAGAGACCCAGTACTTC
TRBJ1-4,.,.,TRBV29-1,CSVGGPREKLFF,TGCAGCGTTGGAGGTCCGAGGGAGAAACTGTTTTTT
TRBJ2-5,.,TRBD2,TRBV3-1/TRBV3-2,CASSQTAGVETQYF,TGTGCCAGCAGCCAGACGGCGGGAGTGGAGACCCAGTACTTC
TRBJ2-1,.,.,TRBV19,CASTPFRTGRDEQFF,TGTGCCAGTACCCCCTTTAGGACAGGGAGGGACGAGCAGTTCTTC
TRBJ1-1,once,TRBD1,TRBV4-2,CASSQASGTGRTEAFF,TGTGCCAGCAGCCAAGCCTCCGGGACAGGTAGAACTGAAGCTTTCTTT
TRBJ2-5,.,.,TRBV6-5,CASSYSTFGETQYF,TGTGCCAGCAGTTACTCGACCTTTGGGGAGACCCAGTACTTC
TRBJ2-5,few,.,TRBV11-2,CASSLSPDQETQYF,TGTGCCAGCAGCCTTTCCCCAGACCAAGAGACCCAGTACTTC
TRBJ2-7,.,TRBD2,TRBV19,CASTLHFSGSVYEQYF,TGTGCCAGTACTCTCCACTTTAGCGGGAGCGTTTACGAGCAGTACTTC
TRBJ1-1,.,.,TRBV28,CASSGSQGGTEAFF,TGTGCCAGCAGCGGGAGTCAGGGAGGAACTGAAGCTTTCTTT
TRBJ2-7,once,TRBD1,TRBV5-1,CASSTQGEYEQYF,TGCGCCAGCAGCACACAGGGGGAGTACGAGCAGTACTTC
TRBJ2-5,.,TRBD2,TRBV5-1,CASSLGTSGRLGETQYF,TGCGCCAGCAGCTTGGGGACTAGCGGGAGGCTGGGAGAGACCCAGTACTTC
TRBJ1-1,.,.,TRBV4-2,CASSPRDTNTEAFF,TGTGCCAGCAGCCCCCGGGACACTAACACTGAAGCTTTCTTT
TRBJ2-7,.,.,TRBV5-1,CASSLGDFYEQYF,TGCGCCAGCAGCCTGGGGGACTTTTACGAGCAGTACTTC
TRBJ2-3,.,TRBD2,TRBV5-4,CASSTGTRLTDTQYF,TGTGCCAGCAGCACAGGGACTAGGCTAACAGATACGCAGTATTTT
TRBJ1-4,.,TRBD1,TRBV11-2,CASSFGQGWEEKLFF,TGTGCCAGCAGCTTCGGACAGGGATGGGAGGAAAAACTGTTTTTT
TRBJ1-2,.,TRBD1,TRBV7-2,CASSVYRGDDGYTF,TGTGCCAGCAGCGTCTACAGGGGTGATGACGGCTACACCTTC
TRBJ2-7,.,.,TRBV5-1,CASSPDYYEQYF,TGCGCCAGCAGCCCGGACTACTACGAGCAGTACTTC
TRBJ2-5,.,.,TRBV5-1,CASSIQSPSGQAAQYF,TGCGCCAGCAGCATACAGTCTCCTTCGGGCCAAGCGGCCCAGTACTTC
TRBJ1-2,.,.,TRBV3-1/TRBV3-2,CASSQDPGQPNYGYTF,TGTGCCAGCAGCCAAGATCCCGGACAGCCGAACTATGGCTACACCTTC
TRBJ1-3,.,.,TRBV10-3,CANREGSSSGNTIYF,TGTGCCAACCGGGAGGGGTCCAGCTCTGGAAACACCATATATTTT
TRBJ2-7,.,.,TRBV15,CATSRDWVNTYEQYF,TGTGCCACCAGCAGAGATTGGGTCAATACCTACGAGCAGTACTTC
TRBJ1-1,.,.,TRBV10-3,CAISDSRASNTEAFF,TGTGCCATCAGTGATTCGAGGGCCTCGAACACTGAAGCTTTCTTT
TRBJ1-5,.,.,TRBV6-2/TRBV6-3,CASSDDRYLQHF,TGTGCCAGCAGTGATGACAGGTACCTCCAGCATTTT